This entry is about one T cell receptor (beta chain). Germline CDR1 LGHDT, CDR2 YNNKEL (reference sequence). V was clipped by 4 bases and J by 3 bases; unmatched bases: 5. The CDR3 covers 14 residues. The data derive from a study of blood T cell repertoires in COVID-19. Study information: COVID-19 samples, acute and convalescent, were from the United States, Italy and Spain. Sources were T cells, B-cell-depleted T cells, or PBMCs; the material itself was cDNA or gDNA.

As processed by the authors: Amplification of reference gene primers was used by the study to estimate nucleated cell counts. TCRdb's table, derived via immunoSEQ multiplex PCR, lists solely in-frame clones and lacks some. The V and J calls and clone size are taken from that table; D and trimming were inferred from the DNA. The data hold under 20,000 clones, with 80% observed a single time. The V gene is TRBV3-1 (or the pseudogene TRBV3-2), the J gene TRBJ2-7, with 8 nucleotides matching TRBD1. The sequence was collected from an elderly man with acute or convalescent COVID-19. What was sequenced was peripheral blood. The DNA of the CDR3 is TGTGCCAGCAGCCCTTGGACAGGGTTCTACGAGCAGTACTTC. It encodes CASSPWTGFYEQYF.